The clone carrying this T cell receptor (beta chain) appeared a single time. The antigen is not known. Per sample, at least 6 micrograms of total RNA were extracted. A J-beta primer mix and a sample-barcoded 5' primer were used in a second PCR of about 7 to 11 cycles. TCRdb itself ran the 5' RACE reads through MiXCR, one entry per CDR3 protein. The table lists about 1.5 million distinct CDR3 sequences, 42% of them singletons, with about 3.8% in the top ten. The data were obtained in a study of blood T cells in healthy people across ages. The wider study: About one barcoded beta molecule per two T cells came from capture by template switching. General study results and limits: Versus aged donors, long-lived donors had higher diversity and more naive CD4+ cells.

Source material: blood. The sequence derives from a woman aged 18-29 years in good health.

The CDR3 region has the DNA TGTGCCAGCTCTCCTGAGAGCAGGGCGCTCCAGAATGGCTACACCTTC. Translation gives CASSPESRALQNGYTF. The chain employs TRBV18 and TRBJ1-2; D is possibly TRBD1 (5 bases). Germline CDR1 is KGHSH and CDR2 is LQKENI. Trimming removed 6 bases from V and 6 bases from J, with 23 bases in between. The CDR3 is 16 residues long.